The 11 T cell receptor beta chains in this list originate from one sample, sequenced in a study of response to subunit inactivated influenza vaccine. Each CDR3 protein is one row after TCRdb ran MiXCR on the RT-PCR reads. The sample contains around 490,000 distinct CDR3 sequences, 6.5% to 8% of which appear only once. The sequenced sample was PBMCs from blood, obtained about 24 months after vaccination. These receptors came from a man aged 45 to 70 who received an inactivated influenza vaccine.

The chain carries TRBV6-6 and TRBJ2-1, with no clear D. Looked up from germline, CDR1 is MNHNY and CDR2 is SVGAGI (reference sequence). The CDR3 is 12 amino acids. Trimming took 6 bases from V and 1 from J, leaving 4 bases between them. The CDR3 region is CASRPSYNEQFF. CDR3 sequence (DNA): TGTGCCAGCAGACCATCCTACAATGAGCAGTTCTTC.

In its sample, this clonotype was seen a few times. CDR3 bases: TGTGCCAGCAGTGGGACCGGGGGTTGGAATCAGCCCCAGCATTTT. Amino acids: CASSGTGGWNQPQHF. The V gene is TRBV2, the J gene TRBJ1-5; the D gene is possibly TRBD1 (5 bases). Germline values: CDR1 SNHLY, CDR2 FYNNEI. This CDR3 has 15 amino acids. Trimming removed 4 bases at V and 4 bases at J, with 14 bases between.

The gene calls are TRBV12-3 or TRBV12-4 and TRBJ2-5, with D unclear. The CDR3 has 14 amino acids. V was clipped by 5 bases and J by 5 bases, with 15 bases between them. The chain's CDR3 is CASSEDGSRETQYF. In DNA form, the CDR3 reads TGTGCCAGCAGTGAAGACGGATCCCGGGAGACCCAGTACTTC.

J is TRBJ2-7 and V is TRBV5-1, with a weak D call TRBD2 (6 bases). Germline V gene sequence: CDR1 SGHRS, CDR2 YFSETQ. Trimming took 4 bases from V and 5 from J, leaving 16 bases between them. The CDR3 runs to 14 residues. In nucleotides, the CDR3 is TGCGCCAGCAGCCTGGCGGGACTCCTCGACGAGCAGTACTTC. Protein sequence: CASSLAGLLDEQYF.

This clonotype was found a few times. This chain connects TRBV12-3 or TRBV12-4 to TRBJ2-1, with 15 bases matching TRBD2. Trimming took 7 bases from V and 7 from J; bases not matched to a gene: 8. The CDR3 is 16 residues long. The CDR3 loop is CASIGTSGGLPNEQFF. CDR3 nucleotides: TGTGCCAGCATCGGGACTAGCGGGGGGCTTCCGAATGAGCAGTTCTTC.

This clonotype was detected only a few times. The chain recombines TRBV10-3 with TRBJ1-1, with 10 bases identical to TRBD1. Trimming took 2 bases from V and 3 from J; bases not matched to a gene: 0. The CDR3 contains 14 residues. The germline gives CDR1 ENHRY, CDR2 SYGVKD. The CDR3 DNA follows: TGTGCCATCAGTGAGGGGACAGGGGACACTGAAGCTTTCTTT. Its protein is CAISEGTGDTEAFF.

This clonotype appeared a few times. V and J are TRBV6-1 and TRBJ2-5; D ambiguous. The CDR3 consists of 16 residues. With 3 bases removed from V and 5 bases from J, the gap between germline ends came to 19 bases. Germline V CDR1 and CDR2: MNHNS, SASEGT. CDR3 loop: CASSDHGRRIGETQYF. The CDR3 region has the DNA TGTGCCAGCAGTGATCACGGCAGGCGAATTGGGGAGACCCAGTACTTC.

The V and J genes are TRBV7-8 and TRBJ1-6; TRBD1 might be the D (5 bases). Germline CDR1 and CDR2: SGHVS and FQNEAQ. The CDR3 has 17 amino acids. Trimming shortened V by 1 base and J by 6 bases, and 16 bases separated the two germline ends. In DNA form, the CDR3 reads TGTGCCAGCAGCTTAGTCGGGCAGGGCATCTTTAATTCACCCCTCCACTTT. Residues: CASSLVGQGIFNSPLHF.

This chain connects TRBV6-2 or TRBV6-3 to TRBJ1-5; D not certain. CDR1 and CDR2 (germline): MNHEY, SVGEGT. The CDR3 is 15 amino acids. Trimming removed 6 bases from V and 5 bases from J, with 17 bases in between. The CDR3 bases are TGTGCCAGCAGCCGAGCTTCGGGGTGGTATCAGCCCCAGCATTTT. Its translation: CASSRASGWYQPQHF.

Only a few counts were recorded for this clonotype. The chain links TRBV12-3 or TRBV12-4 to TRBJ2-5, with unresolved D. Trimming left V 2 bases short and J 4 bases short, with 8 bases between. The CDR3 is 13 residues long. CDR3 protein: CASSLRRAETQYF. DNA for the CDR3: TGTGCCAGCAGTTTACGACGGGCAGAGACCCAGTACTTC.

This chain links TRBV11-2 with TRBJ2-1; 8 bases fit TRBD1. The CDR3 has 18 residues. CDR1 is SGHAT, CDR2 FQNNGV, per germline. Trimming at V came to 5 bases and at J to 0 bases, leaving 12 bases not matched to a gene. The CDR3 DNA reads TGTGCCAGCAGCCCCGGGACAGGCTGGGGTAGCTCCTACAATGAGCAGTTCTTC. Protein product: CASSPGTGWGSSYNEQFF.